These 3 T cell receptor beta chains share one sample of origin, sequenced in a study of blood T cell repertoires in COVID-19. The repertoire was sequenced with immunoSEQ multiplex PCR; TCRdb's copy has only in-frame clones and lacks some. The table lists nearly 250,000 clones, 70% to 90% of them singletons. Specimen: PBMCs or T cells enriched from blood (not recorded which). The receptors were gathered from a man in his fifties who had been exposed to COVID-19.

The chain uses TRBV6-5 and TRBJ1-1; D is ambiguous. The germline V gene encodes CDR1 MNHEY and CDR2 SVGAGI. The CDR3 consists of 13 residues. Trimming took off 8 bases at V and 2 bases at J, with 12 bases between the two ends. The CDR3 DNA reads TGTGCCAGCGGGAGAGGTGGAAACACTGAAGCTTTCTTT. It encodes CASGRGGNTEAFF.

This chain joins TRBV21-1 and TRBJ2-3; the tabulated D call, TRBD2, remains unverified against the DNA. TRBV21-1 is tagged as a pseudogene. The CDR3 is made up of 13 amino acids. CDR3 DNA: TGTGCCAGCAGCAAAGGGACGAGCGGTACGCAGTATTTT. Protein: CASSKGTSGTQYF.

The V and J genes are TRBV18 and TRBJ2-1; the match to TRBD2 covers 12 bases. The germline V gene has CDR1 KGHSH and CDR2 LQKENI. Trimming cost V 6 bases and J 3 bases; bases outside gene matches: 9. The CDR3 spans 17 residues. The CDR3 DNA reads TGTGCCAGCTCCCAAACAGCTAGCGGGGGGGTCTACAATGAGCAGTTCTTC. Its protein is CASSQTASGGVYNEQFF.